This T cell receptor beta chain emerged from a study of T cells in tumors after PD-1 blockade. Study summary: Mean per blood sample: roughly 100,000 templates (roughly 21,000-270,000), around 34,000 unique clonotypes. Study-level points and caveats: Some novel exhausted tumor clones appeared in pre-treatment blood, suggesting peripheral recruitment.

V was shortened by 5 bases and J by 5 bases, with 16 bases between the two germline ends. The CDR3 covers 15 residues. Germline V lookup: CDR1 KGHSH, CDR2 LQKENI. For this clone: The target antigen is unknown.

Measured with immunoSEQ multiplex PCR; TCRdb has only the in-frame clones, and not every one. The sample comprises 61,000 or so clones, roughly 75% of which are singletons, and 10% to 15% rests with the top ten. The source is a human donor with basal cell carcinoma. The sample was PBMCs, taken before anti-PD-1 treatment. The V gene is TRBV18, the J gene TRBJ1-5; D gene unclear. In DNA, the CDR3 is TGTGCCAGCTCAGCCGTGGTCATTATAGATCAGCCCCAGCATTTT. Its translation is CASSAVVIIDQPQHF.